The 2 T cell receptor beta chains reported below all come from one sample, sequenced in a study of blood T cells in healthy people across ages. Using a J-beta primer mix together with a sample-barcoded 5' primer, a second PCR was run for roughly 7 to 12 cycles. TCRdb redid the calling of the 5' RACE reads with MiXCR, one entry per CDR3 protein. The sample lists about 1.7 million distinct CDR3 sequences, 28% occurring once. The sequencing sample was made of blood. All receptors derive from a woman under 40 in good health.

The CDR3 protein is CSARDRGRGTDTQYF. CDR3 in DNA: TGCAGTGCTAGAGATAGAGGGCGGGGGACAGATACGCAGTATTTT. This chain connects TRBV20-1 to TRBJ2-3; 7 nucleotides line up with TRBD2. The trim removed 0 bases at V and 3 bases at J, leaving 6 bases unmatched. Looked up from germline, CDR1 is DFQATT and CDR2 is SNEGSKA (reference sequence). This CDR3 has 15 amino acids.

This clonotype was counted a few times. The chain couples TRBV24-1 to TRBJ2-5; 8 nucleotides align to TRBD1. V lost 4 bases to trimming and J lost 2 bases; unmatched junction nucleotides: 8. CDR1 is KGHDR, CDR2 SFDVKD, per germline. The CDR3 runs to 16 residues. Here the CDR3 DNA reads TGTGCCACCAGTGACCGCGGACAGGGAAGACAAGAGACCCAGTACTTC. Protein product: CATSDRGQGRQETQYF.